The rows below give T cell receptor beta chains drawn from one sample of a study of siplizumab effects on memory and regulatory T cells. The assay was immunoSEQ multiplex PCR, and TCRdb's table has in-frame clones only and misses some. The top ten clones hold approximately 0.31% of a sample with around 86,000 clones, over 85% of them seen once. Sequenced sample: non-Treg CD4+ T cells sorted from blood. These TCRs come from a human donor in good health. The CDR3 runs from the conserved cysteine through the conserved F or W. D genes are given only for firm matches. Where a row states a size, it is once, few, many or the class of an expanded clone; other rows omit it.

>NA|NA|TRBV30|TRBJ1-2
CAWSVRASIPNYGYTF
TGTGCCTGGAGTGTACGGGCGTCAATACCTAACTATGGCTACACCTTC
>NA|NA|TRBV6-5|TRBJ2-7
CASSHGAFGQYF
TGTGCCAGCAGCCACGGGGCGTTTGGGCAGTACTTC
>once|NA|TRBV9|TRBJ2-1
CASSVGGGGSYNEQFF
TGTGCCAGCAGCGTAGGCGGCGGAGGCTCCTACAATGAGCAGTTCTTC
>NA|TRBD1|TRBV10-3|TRBJ1-3
CGTGDHTIYF
TGTGGGACAGGGGACCACACCATATATTTT
>NA|NA|TRBV7-6|TRBJ1-2
CASSPGVPGGYGYTF
TGTGCCAGCAGTCCCGGGGTTCCGGGGGGGTATGGCTACACCTTC
>NA|TRBD1|TRBV7-8|TRBJ1-5
CASSLRRDRDQPQHF
TGTGCCAGCAGCTTACGCCGGGACAGGGATCAGCCCCAGCATTTT
>NA|TRBD2|TRBV6-5|TRBJ2-5
CASRSPGLAGKETQYF
TGTGCCAGCCGTTCGCCGGGACTAGCGGGGAAAGAGACCCAGTACTTC
>NA|TRBD2|TRBV7-3|TRBJ2-7
CASSGRLAGVSEQYF
TGTGCCAGCAGCGGACGACTAGCGGGAGTTTCCGAGCAGTACTTC
>NA|NA|TRBV5-1|TRBJ2-5
CASSLATGLKGRETQYF
TGCGCCAGCAGCTTGGCAACGGGACTCAAGGGACGGGAGACCCAGTACTTC
>once|TRBD1|TRBV11-2|TRBJ1-5
CASSFPGTGSSNQPQHF
TGTGCCAGCAGCTTTCCCGGGACAGGGAGTAGCAATCAGCCCCAGCATTTT
>NA|NA|TRBV19|TRBJ1-5
CASSIQRGGQPQHF
TGTGCCAGTAGTATCCAGAGGGGGGGACAGCCCCAGCATTTT
>NA|NA|TRBV5-4|TRBJ1-6
CASSSGGYNSPLHF
TGTGCCAGCAGCTCGGGCGGATATAATTCACCCCTCCACTTT
>NA|TRBD1|TRBV6-6|TRBJ1-1
CASSLRTGAKAFF
TGTGCCAGCAGCCTGAGGACAGGGGCAAAAGCTTTCTTT
>NA|NA|TRBV7-6|TRBJ2-1
CASSLGWSGNEQFF
TGTGCCAGCAGCTTAGGATGGAGTGGGAATGAGCAGTTCTTC
>NA|NA|TRBV7-6|TRBJ2-2
CASSLDGELFF
TGTGCCAGCAGCTTAGACGGGGAGCTGTTTTTT
>NA|TRBD2|TRBV4-2|TRBJ2-3
CASSPGLAGGGSDTQYF
TGTGCCAGCAGCCCGGGACTAGCGGGGGGGGGCTCAGATACGCAGTATTTT
>NA|NA|TRBV11-1|TRBJ2-2
CASSLALLAGELFF
TGTGCCAGCAGCTTAGCTTTACTAGCCGGGGAGCTGTTTTTT
>NA|NA|TRBV19|TRBJ1-2
CASSIPSSPYGYTF
TGTGCCAGTAGTATACCCTCTAGCCCCTATGGCTACACCTTC
>NA|TRBD2|TRBV14|TRBJ2-7
CASSRGLAGAYEQYF
TGTGCCAGCAGCCGAGGACTAGCGGGAGCCTACGAGCAGTACTTC
>NA|NA|TRBV9|TRBJ2-7
CASSGDLYEQYF
TGTGCCAGCAGCGGGGATTTATACGAGCAGTACTTC
>NA|NA|TRBV27|TRBJ2-2
CASSYTGAGELFF
TGTGCCAGCAGTTATACAGGCGCCGGGGAGCTGTTTTTT
>NA|TRBD1|TRBV6-6|TRBJ1-5
CASTGGGYSNQPQHF
TGTGCCAGCACGGGAGGGGGCTATAGCAATCAGCCCCAGCATTTT
>NA|NA|TRBV19|TRBJ1-2
CASSIIQGGGYTF
TGTGCCAGTAGTATCATACAGGGAGGCGGCTACACCTTC
>NA|NA|TRBV11-2|TRBJ2-7
CASRLQGVSDHYEQYF
TGTGCCAGCAGACTCCAGGGTGTCTCGGATCACTACGAGCAGTACTTC
>NA|NA|TRBV2|TRBJ1-2
CASSVNVYGYTF
TGTGCCAGCAGTGTAAACGTCTATGGCTACACCTTC
>many|NA|TRBV4-1|TRBJ2-1
CASSLDYNEQFF
TGCGCCAGCAGCCTCGACTACAATGAGCAGTTCTTC
>NA|NA|TRBV11-3|TRBJ1-1
CASSLPNGGWMNSEAFF
TGTGCCAGCAGCCTCCCAAACGGGGGTTGGATGAACTCTGAAGCTTTCTTT
>NA|TRBD1|TRBV7-8|TRBJ2-7
CASSLYRGTVSYEQYF
TGTGCCAGCAGCTTATACAGAGGGACAGTTTCCTACGAGCAGTACTTC
>NA|NA|TRBV5-6|TRBJ2-7
CASSQGLGTSYEQYF
TGTGCCAGCAGCCAGGGACTGGGGACATCCTACGAGCAGTACTTC
>NA|NA|TRBV2|TRBJ2-7
CASSEVAEQYF
TGTGCCAGCAGTGAAGTAGCCGAGCAGTACTTC
>NA|NA|TRBV6-5|TRBJ2-7
CASSLHRDSYEQYF
TGTGCCAGCAGTTTGCACAGGGACTCCTACGAGCAGTACTTC
>NA|TRBD1|TRBV29-1|TRBJ2-7
CSFGTGKEQYF
TGCAGCTTTGGGACAGGGAAAGAGCAGTACTTC
>NA|NA|TRBV19|TRBJ2-5
CASSIAGWVGETQYF
TGTGCCAGTAGTATAGCAGGGTGGGTAGGAGAGACCCAGTACTTC
>NA|TRBD1|TRBV6-1|TRBJ2-3
CASSETGVGAPDTQYF
TGTGCCAGCAGCGAAACAGGGGTTGGGGCACCAGATACGCAGTATTTT
>NA|NA|TRBV7-9|TRBJ2-1
CASSLGGDYNEQFF
TGTGCCAGCAGCTTAGGAGGAGACTACAATGAGCAGTTCTTC
>NA|NA|TRBV9|TRBJ2-5
CASSRDVKETQYF
TGTGCCAGCAGCCGGGACGTAAAAGAGACCCAGTACTTC
>NA|NA|TRBV27|TRBJ1-4
CASPSTGRANEKLFF
TGTGCCAGCCCATCAACAGGGAGGGCTAATGAAAAACTGTTTTTT
>NA|NA|TRBV5-1|TRBJ1-1
CASSLGGERNTEAFF
TGCGCCAGCAGCTTGGGCGGGGAGAGGAACACTGAAGCTTTCTTT
>NA|TRBD1|TRBV4-1|TRBJ2-5
CASSPGQAQETQYF
TGCGCCAGCAGCCCCGGACAGGCCCAAGAGACCCAGTACTTC
>once|TRBD1|TRBV11-2|TRBJ2-7
CASSLGQGNYEQYF
TGTGCCAGCAGCTTAGGACAGGGTAACTACGAGCAGTACTTC
>NA|NA|TRBV25-1|TRBJ1-2
CASSSTSREGYTF
TGTGCCAGCAGCTCCACATCGCGGGAAGGCTACACCTTC
>NA|NA|TRBV30|TRBJ2-1
CAWTPGREQFF
TGTGCCTGGACCCCGGGCAGGGAGCAGTTCTTC
>NA|NA|TRBV5-1|TRBJ1-3
CASSRDRGLSGNTIYF
TGCGCCAGCAGCCGGGACCGAGGCCTCTCTGGAAACACCATATATTTT
>NA|TRBD2|TRBV5-1|TRBJ2-3
CASSLSLAGRTDTQYF
TGCGCCAGCAGCTTAAGTCTAGCGGGACGTACTGATACGCAGTATTTT
>NA|TRBD1|TRBV29-1|TRBJ1-1
CSVDPTGVGSEAFF
TGCAGCGTTGACCCTACAGGGGTTGGGTCTGAAGCTTTCTTT
>NA|TRBD1|TRBV5-1|TRBJ2-3
CASRTGQGTDTQYF
TGCGCCAGCCGAACCGGACAGGGCACAGATACGCAGTATTTT
>NA|NA|TRBV5-1|TRBJ1-4
CASSENPGWMEKLFF
TGCGCCAGCAGCGAAAATCCAGGGTGGATGGAAAAACTGTTTTTT
>NA|NA|TRBV28|TRBJ1-2
CASRLRVEGYTF
TGTGCCAGCAGGCTCAGGGTTGAAGGCTACACCTTC
>NA|TRBD1|TRBV6-6|TRBJ1-3
CASSYPGQSGGNTIYF
TGTGCCAGCAGTTACCCGGGACAGTCGGGAGGAAACACCATATATTTT
>NA|NA|TRBV4-1|TRBJ2-5
CASSRREIVGLDLETQYF
TGCGCCAGCAGCCGACGGGAGATAGTGGGCCTTGATTTAGAGACCCAGTACTTC
>NA|TRBD2|TRBV28|TRBJ2-7
CASRSGGLKYEQYF
TGTGCCAGCAGAAGCGGGGGGCTGAAGTACGAGCAGTACTTC